The TCR beta chain described here comes from a study of blood T cells in healthy people across ages. Study outcomes and limitations: Getting older went along with TCR beta diversity per million T cells dropping roughly linearly. Unsorted PBMCs prevented conclusive naive versus antigen-experienced comparison.

Through a sample-barcoded 5' primer and a J-beta primer mix, a second PCR was run for about 6 to 11 cycles. TCRdb reanalysed the 5' RACE reads using MiXCR and keeps one entry per CDR3 protein. The sample consists of 1.5 million to 2 million distinct CDR3 sequences, 40% to 55% of them appearing once. Concerning this clonotype: Antigen: not known.

The individuals who served as donors were healthy Caucasians living in Russia, aged roughly 6 to 100. The CDR3 has 16 amino acids. The chain couples TRBV21-1 to TRBJ2-6. TRBV21-1 is shown as a pseudogene. The receptor comes from a middle-aged woman in good health. Sequencing was performed on blood. DNA for the CDR3: TGTGCCAGCAGCAAATTAGGAAGCTCTGGGGCCAACGTCCTGACTTTC. Translating it yields CASSKLGSSGANVLTF.